The 14 T cell receptor beta chains presented below share a single source sample, sequenced in a study of shared clonotypes between healthy human individuals. Profiled with immunoSEQ multiplex PCR; TCRdb holds only in-frame clones, not every one. The data show some 2,400,000 clones, roughly 95% seen once. Material for sequencing was naive CD4+ T cells sorted from blood. Noted subset: CD45RA+ positively selected. The receptors here all came from a young man in good health.

The chain recombines TRBV2 with TRBJ1-1; D uncertain. The CDR3 covers 14 residues. Germline V gives CDR1 SNHLY, CDR2 FYNNEI. The ends were cut back, 7 bases at V and 0 bases at J, with 12 bases in the middle. CDR3 residues: CASNPPIMNTEAFF. CDR3 DNA: TGTGCCAGCAATCCCCCGATCATGAACACTGAAGCTTTCTTT.

The J gene is TRBJ2-3, the V gene TRBV29-1; the D gene is possibly TRBD1 (5 bases). The V and J ends lost 3 bases and 2 bases respectively, with 12 bases between them. The CDR3 runs 14 residues. Per the germline V gene, CDR1 is SQVTM and CDR2 is ANQGSEA. The CDR3 sequence is CSVDVDTTTDTQYF. DNA of the CDR3: TGCAGCGTTGACGTGGACACTACCACAGATACGCAGTATTTT.

This chain joins TRBV10-3 and TRBJ2-5; TRBD1 matches at 8 bases. The CDR3 is 14 residues long. CDR1 is ENHRY and CDR2 is SYGVKD in the germline V gene. Trimming took 4 bases from V and 4 from J; bases not matched to a gene: 5. The CDR3 region is CAISAGGVSETQYF. As DNA, the CDR3 is TGTGCCATCAGTGCAGGGGGCGTATCAGAGACCCAGTACTTC.

V is TRBV7-2 and J is TRBJ2-7; 14 nucleotides match TRBD2. The J segment lost 0 bases and the V segment lost 5 bases, leaving 6 bases of the junction unmatched. Germline lookup yields CDR1 SGHTA and CDR2 FQGNSA. CDR3 length: 17 amino acids. CDR3 protein: CASSPRLAGGSSYEQYF. CDR3 nucleotide sequence: TGTGCCAGCAGCCCGAGACTAGCGGGAGGGAGCTCCTACGAGCAGTACTTC. Using reference TRBV7-2 and TRBJ2-7 for the parts outside the CDR3, the full variable domain is GAGVSQSPSNKVTEKGKDVELRCDPISGHTALYWYRQSLGQGLEFLIYFQGNSAPDKSGLPSDRFSAERTGGSVSTLTIQRTQQEDSAVYLCASSPRLAGGSSYEQYFGPGTRLTVT.

The rearrangement uses TRBV29-1 and TRBJ2-3; 7 nucleotides agree with TRBD1. V trimming: 4 bases; J trimming: 2 bases; junction bases outside the gene matches: 3. The CDR3 runs 13 residues. The germline gives CDR1 SQVTM, CDR2 ANQGSEA. CDR3 sequence reads: CSVGGGPTDTQYF. The CDR3 DNA follows: TGCAGCGTTGGAGGGGGCCCCACAGATACGCAGTATTTT.

This chain connects TRBV18 to TRBJ2-5; D remains unclear. Germline CDR1 KGHSH, CDR2 LQKENI. The CDR3 consists of 13 residues. Trimming took 0 bases from V and 4 from J, leaving 6 bases between them. CDR3 amino acids: CASSPPILETQYF. Here the CDR3 DNA reads TGTGCCAGCTCACCACCCATATTAGAGACCCAGTACTTC. The full variable domain, in which reference TRBV18 and TRBJ2-5 provide the parts outside the CDR3, is NAGVMQNPRHLVRRRGQEARLRCSPMKGHSHVYWYRQLPEEGLKFMVYLQKENIIDESGMPKERFSAEFPKEGPSILRIQQVVRGDSAAYFCASSPPILETQYFGPGTRLLVL.

Points on this clone: Other DNA sequences within the sample encode an identical CDR3. The chain employs TRBV6-5 and TRBJ1-1; D unclear. Trimming took off 5 bases at V and 1 base at J, with 8 bases between the two ends. There are 13 residues in the CDR3. Looked up from germline, CDR1 is MNHEY and CDR2 is SVGAGI. CDR3 DNA: TGTGCCAGCAGTCCGCGAGGGAACACTGAAGCTTTCTTT. This sequence encodes CASSPRGNTEAFF.

This CDR3 reads CASRFETLDAKGAGANVLTF. CDR3 sequence (DNA): TGTGCAAGTCGCTTTGAGACCCTTGATGCTAAGGGGGCTGGGGCCAACGTCCTGACTTTC. This rearrangement joins TRBV12-2 to TRBJ2-6; the D segment call TRBD1 is taken from the table without a DNA check. TRBV12-2 is labeled a pseudogene. CDR3 length: 20 amino acids.

This clone was detected only once. The rearrangement uses TRBV10-3 and TRBJ2-3; D gene unclear. V lost 5 bases and J 5 bases, leaving 5 bases between the germline ends. CDR1 ENHRY and CDR2 SYGVKD come from the germline V gene. This CDR3 has 11 amino acids. The DNA for the CDR3 is TGTGCCATCAGTAGCCAAGATACGCAGTATTTT. Translating gives CAISSQDTQYF.

The chain links TRBV5-1 to TRBJ2-1; 10 bases are a match to TRBD1. V trimming: 4 bases; J trimming: 7 bases; junction bases outside the gene matches: 5. Germline lookup yields CDR1 SGHRS and CDR2 YFSETQ. CDR3 length: 14 residues. The CDR3 loop is CASSRGQGWNEQFF. The CDR3 nucleotides read TGCGCCAGCAGCCGGGGACAGGGGTGGAATGAGCAGTTCTTC.

V usage is TRBV21-1 and J usage is TRBJ2-7; the D call in the table, TRBD1, was not verified against the DNA. TRBV21-1 is given as a pseudogene. CDR3 length equals 16 residues. The CDR3 sequence: CASSRGTGTEAYEQYF. CDR3 coding DNA: TGTGCCAGCAGCAGGGGTACCGGGACAGAAGCTTACGAGCAGTACTTC.

This chain connects TRBV10-3 to TRBJ2-7; TRBD1 is a possible D gene (6 bases). There are 13 residues in the CDR3. CDR1 is ENHRY, CDR2 SYGVKD, per germline. With 6 bases removed from V and 5 bases from J, the gap between germline ends came to 14 bases. The CDR3 spells CAIRGAAPDEQYF. CDR3 sequence (DNA): TGTGCCATCAGGGGGGCAGCCCCTGACGAGCAGTACTTC.

This chain links TRBV9 with TRBJ1-2; no clear D gene. Germline CDR1 is SGDLS and CDR2 is YYNGEE. Trimming took off 3 bases at V and 6 bases at J, with 9 bases between the two ends. This CDR3 region has 12 residues. The CDR3 coding sequence is TGTGCCAGCAGCGCGGACGATAATGGCTACACCTTC. This sequence encodes CASSADDNGYTF.

This clone is a singleton in its sample. The chain has TRBV5-4 and TRBJ2-5; 8 bases line up with TRBD1. V gave up 1 base and J gave up 4 bases; unmatched junction bases: 3. Germline-derived CDR1 and CDR2 are SGHNT and YYREEE (reference sequence). This CDR3 has 14 residues. CDR3 loop: CASSLQTGVETQYF. CDR3 DNA: TGTGCCAGCAGCTTGCAGACAGGGGTAGAGACCCAGTACTTC.